This section outlines one T cell receptor (beta chain) sequence together with its context. This clonotype came up once. No antigen is known for it. It may be a read error: a sequence one base away is much more abundant. The germline V gene (reference sequence) gives CDR1 as DFQATT and CDR2 as SNEGSKA. The CDR3 holds 16 amino acids from the cysteine to the phenylalanine. Only the CDR3 DNA stays, 48 bases, in frame from base 1. Stable Graves' hyperthyroidism was defined as the absence of progression to ophthalmopathy over 18 months of follow-up. Hyperthyroidism patients were newly diagnosed, with disease duration under 2 months, and aged 18 to 65 years. Exclusion was applied to patients with uncontrolled infections, other autoimmune diseases, pregnancy or lactation. Diagnoses were established on the basis of clinical symptoms, serum thyroxine and TRAb, thyroid ultrasound, and orbital computed tomography. Ficoll-Paque density gradient centrifugation was used to isolate PBMCs from about 10 ml of fresh peripheral blood. Total RNA was extracted using Trizol reagent, and RNA quality was assessed on an Agilent 2100 Bioanalyzer.

Amplification of TCR beta CDR3 regions was carried out from RNA transcripts. For the first round of RT-PCR on the TCR CDR3, the HTBI primer set was used together with the Qiagen OneStep RT-PCR kit. A second multiplex PCR round built the libraries, followed by size selection and purification. Sequencing of the libraries was done on an Illumina HiSeq2000 using paired-end 100 bp reads. In the original analysis: SOAPnuke was used to process the raw data, with reads discarded if the reads contained adapters or uncalled bases, had a mean Phred below 15, or lacked an exact constant-primer or identifier match. High-quality paired reads were merged using COPE v1.2.5, and each unique nucleotide sequence was defined as a clonotype. MiTCR v1.1 was used to align clonotypes to the IMGT TRBV, TRBD and TRBJ reference segments. Analysis was restricted to V-J combinations with a frequency above 0.0001, which covered roughly 99% of repertoires. The TCS score was defined as the ratio of F50 (clonal expansion) to E x V (chaos), calculated using BLOSUM62-based TCRdist between CDR3 peptides within each V-J. Welch's t-statistics and random forest reduced around 550 V-J features to 10 to 15, which were used in a naive Bayes classifier (R e1071). TCRdb reworked the public reads: Q25 trimming with fastp, MiXCR clone assembly, productive beta chains retained. When rows share a CDR3 protein, they turn into one entry using the most common DNA and genes. These V and J calls are TCRdb output, not the study's own analysis. For this sample there are 470,000 or so distinct CDR3 sequences; around 21% appear just once. The ten biggest clones cover less than 30% of the sample.

This entry belongs to a study of T cells in Graves' hyperthyroidism and ophthalmopathy (dated 2019 in TCRdb). In terms of the full investigation: Peripheral blood was collected at initial diagnosis, before any treatment. After sampling, hyperthyroidism patients received methimazole starting at 30 mg daily, and ophthalmopathy patients received high-dose intravenous methylprednisolone. An independent validation cohort of under 20 hyperthyroidism patients and approximately 15 patients who later progressed to ophthalmopathy tested prospective prediction of ophthalmopathy. To identify TCR V-J signatures that set the groups apart, the researchers used a discovery cohort of roughly 100 patients, made up of some 41 with Graves' ophthalmopathy and 57 with stable Graves' hyperthyroidism. The 95 to 100 discovery patients were randomly split 7:3 into training and test sets. Thyroid tissue and blood T-cell repertoires from several Graves' hyperthyroidism patients were also compared in the study. The paper describes TCR Vbeta CDR3 sequencing of around 130 peripheral blood samples, made up of approximately 40 ophthalmopathy patients, approximately 73 hyperthyroidism patients and roughly 17 progressor patients. Here is what the overall study found, with its caveats: A 13 V-J signature model separated ophthalmopathy from stable hyperthyroidism, with over 85% sensitivity and just under 84% specificity in cross-validation and 80%/75% in testing. Sample size was not statistically predetermined, and blinding of investigators to group allocation was not performed. Most expanded thyroid clonotypes (frequency above 0.001) were also detected in blood, suggesting blood repertoires may reflect thyroid immune responses. In validation, the model predicted progression to ophthalmopathy a median of around 6.5 months before onset, with 70% to 71% sensitivity and about 72% specificity.

Sequencing input: blood. The chain couples TRBV20-1 to TRBJ2-5; the junction holds 8 bases that match TRBD2. The sequence came from a man aged 18 to 30 with Graves' hyperthyroidism. The CDR3 protein is CSARLVSGGSQEIQYF. The DNA sequence is as follows: TGCAGTGCTAGACTTGTCAGCGGGGGTTCCCAAGAGATCCAGTACTTC.